This TCR beta chain was retrieved from a study of shared clonotypes between healthy human individuals. J was trimmed by 6 bases and V by 3 bases; bases with no gene match: 1. This CDR3 contains 12 residues. Germline loops: CDR1 KGHSH, CDR2 LQKENI. Study-wide results and caveats: What naive subsets generally showed was a larger estimated richness than memory subsets showed.

Points on this clone: The antigen is undetermined.

Some clones are missing from TCRdb's copy, which holds only in-frame ones; the method was immunoSEQ multiplex PCR. Of about 1 million clones listed, around 74% were seen once; the top ten hold 1.4%. The TCR was taken from a man aged 18 to 35 in good health. Specimen: memory CD4+ T cells sorted from blood. The sample's subset: CD45RA-negative fraction. This chain uses TRBV18 with TRBJ2-7; 8 positions agree with TRBD1. The CDR3 DNA reads as TGTGCCAGCTCACCCGACAGGGGCGAGCAGTACTTC. It is translated as CASSPDRGEQYF.